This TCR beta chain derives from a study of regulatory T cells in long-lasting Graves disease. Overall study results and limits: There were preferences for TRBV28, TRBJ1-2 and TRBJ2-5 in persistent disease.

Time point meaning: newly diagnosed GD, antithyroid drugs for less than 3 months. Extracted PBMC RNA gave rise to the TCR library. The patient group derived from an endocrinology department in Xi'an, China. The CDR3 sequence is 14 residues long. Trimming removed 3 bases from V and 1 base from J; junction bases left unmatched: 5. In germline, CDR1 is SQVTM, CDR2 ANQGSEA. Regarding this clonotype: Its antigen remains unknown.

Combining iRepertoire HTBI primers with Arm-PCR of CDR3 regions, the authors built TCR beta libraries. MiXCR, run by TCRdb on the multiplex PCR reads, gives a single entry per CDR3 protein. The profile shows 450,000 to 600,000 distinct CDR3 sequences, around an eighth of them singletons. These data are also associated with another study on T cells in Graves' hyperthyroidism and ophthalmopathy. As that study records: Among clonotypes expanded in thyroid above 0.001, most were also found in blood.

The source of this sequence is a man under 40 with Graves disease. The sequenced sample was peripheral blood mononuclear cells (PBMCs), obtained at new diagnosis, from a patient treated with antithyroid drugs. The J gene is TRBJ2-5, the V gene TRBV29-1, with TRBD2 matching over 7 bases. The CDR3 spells CSVEVASGQETQYF. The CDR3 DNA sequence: TGCAGCGTTGAGGTCGCTAGCGGCCAAGAGACCCAGTACTTC. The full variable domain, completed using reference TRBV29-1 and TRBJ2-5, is SAVISQKPSRDICQRGTSLTIQCQVDSQVTMMFWYRQQPGQSLTLIATANQGSEATYESGFVIDKFPISRPNLTFSTLTVSNMSPEDSSIYLCSVEVASGQETQYFGPGTRLLVL.